A single sample gave rise to the 12 T cell receptor beta chains below, sequenced in a study of T cell responses to AZD1222 COVID-19 vaccine. Clones were sequenced by immunoSEQ multiplex PCR, and TCRdb holds only the in-frame ones, with some missing. The sample holds some 130,000 clones, around 90% seen once. The sample in question was peripheral blood, obtained on day 0 of AZD1222 vaccination. These receptors all stem from an adult in good health.

The chain recombines TRBV14 with TRBJ2-3; unclear D gene. The CDR3 is 16 amino acids. Germline V gene lookup returns CDR1 SGHDN and CDR2 FVKESK. V lost 1 base, J lost 3 bases, and 14 bases lay in between. The CDR3 DNA sequence: TGTGCCAGCAGCCAAGCGCTCACGGGCCTAACAGATACGCAGTATTTT. Its translation: CASSQALTGLTDTQYF.

The chain combines TRBV18 with TRBJ1-2; TRBD1 matches at 12 bases. CDR1 is KGHSH and CDR2 is LQKENI in the germline V gene. CDR3 length: 16 amino acids. Germline trimming cut 4 bases from V and 3 bases from J; bases unmatched to any gene: 6. CDR3 sequence reads: CASSRDRGRRDYGYTF. The CDR3 nucleotides are TGTGCCAGCTCACGGGACAGGGGGCGTCGGGACTATGGCTACACCTTC.

The chain combines TRBV9 with TRBJ1-5; D may be TRBD1 (5 bases). This CDR3 is 14 amino acids long. The germline V and J ends were trimmed by 0 bases and 6 bases, with 10 bases remaining between them. Germline CDR1 reads SGDLS; CDR2 reads YYNGEE. The CDR3 spells CASSVGPGGQPQHF. DNA of the CDR3: TGTGCCAGCAGCGTAGGGCCTGGGGGTCAGCCCCAGCATTTT.

The CDR3 DNA reads TGTGCCAGCAGTGCGGGACAGGGCCATTTCAACTATGGCTACACCTTC. Its translation is CASSAGQGHFNYGYTF. The chain is built from TRBV27 and TRBJ1-2; 9 positions agree with TRBD1. Germline CDR1 MNHEY, CDR2 SMNVEV (reference sequence). CDR3 size: 16 residues. J gave up 2 bases and V 5 bases, and 9 bases lay outside the gene matches.

The CDR3 coding sequence is TGTGCCAGCAGTTTCGGGGGTAAAGGTACTAACACTGAAGCTTTCTTT. Translated: CASSFGGKGTNTEAFF. This chain links TRBV27 with TRBJ1-1, with a tentative D call TRBD1 (5 bases). The CDR3 covers 16 residues. Germline CDR1 is MNHEY and CDR2 is SMNVEV (reference sequence). V lost 3 bases to trimming and J lost 2 bases, with 16 bases between them.

V is TRBV7-6 and J is TRBJ1-2; possibly TRBD1 for D (5 bases). Trimming took off 2 bases at V and 8 bases at J, with 9 bases between the two ends. CDR3 length: 12 amino acids. Germline assignment: CDR1 SGHVS and CDR2 FNYEAQ. The CDR3 region is CASSLRGSGYTF. DNA for the CDR3: TGTGCCAGCAGCTTACGGGGGTCAGGCTACACCTTC.

The J gene is TRBJ2-1, the V gene TRBV2; 9 bases fit TRBD1. CDR3 length equals 16 residues. Trimming cost V 7 bases and J 3 bases; bases outside gene matches: 10. Looked up from germline, CDR1 is SNHLY and CDR2 is FYNNEI. CDR3 nucleotides: TGTGCCAGCACGCCGACCGGGACAGGGTTCTACAATGAGCAGTTCTTC. Translating gives CASTPTGTGFYNEQFF.

The chain has TRBV18 and TRBJ1-1; 9 positions agree with TRBD1. This CDR3 spans 13 amino acids. The ends lost 8 bases at V and 5 bases at J; junction bases unmatched: 6. Germline-derived CDR1 and CDR2 are KGHSH and LQKENI. The CDR3 sequence is CASTRDRETEAFF. For the CDR3, the DNA is TGTGCCAGCACAAGGGACAGGGAAACTGAAGCTTTCTTT.

This chain joins TRBV6-5 and TRBJ1-5, with TRBD1 matching 10 bases. V dropped 6 bases and J dropped 7; count of bases not matched to a gene: 3. Germline V gene lookup returns CDR1 MNHEY and CDR2 SVGAGI. The CDR3 sequence is 13 residues long. The CDR3 DNA sequence: TGTGCCAGCAGAGGACAGGGGGGCCAGCCCCAGCATTTT. Its protein product is CASRGQGGQPQHF.

This clone is large in the sample. The chain is built from TRBV5-1 and TRBJ1-1, with D unresolved. The CDR3 covers 15 residues. Per germline, CDR1 SGHRS and CDR2 YFSETQ. V lost 4 bases and J lost 4, with 17 bases in between. The CDR3 loop is CASSPQDPEGTEAFF. CDR3 DNA sequence: TGCGCCAGCAGCCCCCAGGACCCGGAGGGCACTGAAGCTTTCTTT.

This chain joins TRBV7-9 and TRBJ1-1; D is unresolved. Germline CDR1 is SEHNR and CDR2 is FQNEAQ (reference sequence). Trimming took off 7 bases at V and 11 bases at J, with 17 bases between the two ends. The CDR3 covers 12 residues. CDR3 sequence (DNA): TGTGCCAGCACCGCGACGAAACCCTGGGCTTTCTTT. Amino acid sequence: CASTATKPWAFF. The whole variable domain, filled in from reference TRBV7-9 and TRBJ1-1, reads DTGVSQNPRHKITKRGQNVTFRCDPISEHNRLYWYRQTLGQGPEFLTYFQNEAQLEKSRLLSDRFSAERPKGSFSTLEIQRTEQGDSAMYLCASTATKPWAFFGQGTRLTVV.

This chain connects TRBV19 to TRBJ1-1, with a possible D match to TRBD1 (5 bases). Germline V gives CDR1 LNHDA, CDR2 SQIVND (reference sequence). Trimming cost V 6 bases and J 0 bases, with 11 bases left between them. The CDR3 is made up of 14 amino acids. The CDR3 protein is CASSLGRLNTEAFF. In DNA, the CDR3 is TGTGCCAGTAGCCTGGGGCGGCTGAACACTGAAGCTTTCTTT.